Each of the 23 T cell receptor beta chains below was sequenced from the same sample in a study of shared clonotypes between healthy human individuals. The assay was immunoSEQ multiplex PCR, and TCRdb's table has in-frame clones only and misses some. The sample holds roughly 2.2 million clones, more than 85% seen once. Sequenced material: naive CD4+ T cells from PBMCs. Regarding subset: CD45RA+ positively selected. These receptors all stem from a man younger than 35 in good health. Some clones in this sample may be carry-over from other donors' samples.

This clone was seen once. The genes are TRBV6-1 and TRBJ1-1, with a weak D call TRBD1 (5 bases). This CDR3 is built from 16 residues. Germline V gene lookup returns CDR1 MNHNS and CDR2 SASEGT. The V end was cut by 1 base, the J end by 0 bases, with 12 bases between. CDR3 sequence (DNA): TGTGCCAGCAGTGAAGGGAAAGGGGCCATGAACACTGAAGCTTTCTTT. As protein: CASSEGKGAMNTEAFF.

V usage is TRBV7-2 and J usage is TRBJ1-2, with TRBD1 as a possible D gene (5 bases). CDR1 and CDR2 from the germline V gene are SGHTA and FQGNSA. This CDR3 comprises 14 residues. Trimming removed 3 bases at V and 2 bases at J, with 10 bases between. The CDR3 DNA sequence: TGTGCCAGCAGCTTCGACCCAGGGAACTATGGCTACACCTTC. Translation: CASSFDPGNYGYTF.

The rearrangement uses TRBV29-1 and TRBJ2-1; perhaps TRBD2 as D (7 bases). Germline V gene data show CDR1 as SQVTM and CDR2 as ANQGSEA. Trimming took 1 base from V and 3 from J, leaving 13 bases between them. This CDR3 region has 15 residues. CDR3 DNA: TGCAGCGTTGAAGGTACAGGGAGGGTCTACAATGAGCAGTTCTTC. The encoded protein is CSVEGTGRVYNEQFF.

V usage is TRBV28 and J usage is TRBJ1-1; TRBD1 matches 8 bases. CDR1 and CDR2 from the germline V gene are MDHEN and SYDVKM. V gave up 5 bases and J gave up 7 bases; unmatched junction bases: 12. This CDR3 has 15 amino acids. CDR3 bases: TGTGCCAGCAGTATACCGGGACAGGCGGAGGGTGAAGCTTTCTTT. This encodes CASSIPGQAEGEAFF.

The rearrangement links TRBV9 to TRBJ1-2; D gene uncertain. Germline CDR1 is SGDLS and CDR2 is YYNGEE. V lost 0 bases and J lost 8, with 17 bases in between. The CDR3 is made up of 15 amino acids. The CDR3 loop is CASSVVATYDSGYTF. In DNA, the CDR3 is TGTGCCAGCAGCGTAGTAGCGACCTATGATAGCGGCTACACCTTC.

This chain connects TRBV28 to TRBJ2-7; TRBD1 matches at 7 bases. The ends lost 6 bases at V and 4 bases at J; junction bases unmatched: 12. This CDR3 has 15 residues. Germline assignment: CDR1 MDHEN and CDR2 SYDVKM. The CDR3 sequence is CASRPTDRVAYEQYF. As DNA, the CDR3 is TGTGCCAGCAGACCTACCGACAGGGTCGCGTACGAGCAGTACTTC.

In regard to this clone: At the DNA level, this CDR3 is encoded by other sequences in the same sample as well. The CDR3 region is CASSLLGRYTEAFF. The CDR3 DNA follows: TGTGCCAGCAGTTTATTGGGACGGTACACTGAAGCTTTCTTT. This chain joins TRBV28 and TRBJ1-1; the D gene is possibly TRBD1 (5 bases). Trimming left V 1 base short and J 3 bases short, with 9 bases between. The CDR3 is made up of 14 amino acids. The germline V gene encodes CDR1 MDHEN and CDR2 SYDVKM.

V gene TRBV14 combines with J gene TRBJ2-7, with D maybe TRBD2 (5 bases). The CDR3 contains 16 residues. Per the germline V gene, CDR1 is SGHDN and CDR2 is FVKESK. The V end lost 4 bases, the J end lost 3 bases, and 19 bases lay between the germline ends. The CDR3: CASSPRAASFGYEQYF. As DNA, the CDR3 is TGTGCCAGCAGCCCTAGGGCGGCTAGCTTCGGCTACGAGCAGTACTTC.

The chain is built from TRBV12-5 and TRBJ1-1, with unresolved D. The CDR3 has 13 amino acids. Germline loops: CDR1 LGHNT, CDR2 FRNRAP. V was trimmed by 1 base and J by 4 bases, leaving 7 bases between them. The CDR3 DNA reads as TGTGCTAGTGGTTTGGAGGTCGCCACTGAAGCTTTCTTT. Translated, it gives CASGLEVATEAFF.

The gene calls are TRBV5-4 and TRBJ2-7, with D uncertain. Deletions cut 0 bases from V and 6 bases from J, with 10 bases between. CDR1 and CDR2 from the germline V gene are SGHNT and YYREEE (reference sequence). The CDR3 has 13 amino acids. CDR3 DNA: TGTGCCAGCAGCTTGGTCGGCCAGTTCGAGCAGTACTTC. Protein sequence: CASSLVGQFEQYF.

This clone was recorded only once. The chain has TRBV27 and TRBJ2-7, with TRBD2 identical over 9 bases. The CDR3 consists of 14 residues. Germline V CDR1 and CDR2: MNHEY, SMNVEV (reference sequence). The V and J ends lost 4 bases and 5 bases, in that order; junction bases with no gene match: 6. As DNA, the CDR3 is TGTGCCAGCAGTTCCGCGGGGGGGAGGCACGAGCAGTACTTC. Translated, it gives CASSSAGGRHEQYF.

The chain joins TRBV4-3 to TRBJ2-1; TRBD2 matches 13 bases. Germline V gene data show CDR1 as LGHNA and CDR2 as YSLEER. This CDR3 comprises 17 residues. The trim removed 4 bases at V and 6 bases at J, leaving 9 bases unmatched. The CDR3 reads CASSRAQLAGGFNEQFF. CDR3 nucleotides: TGCGCCAGCAGCCGGGCCCAACTAGCGGGAGGGTTCAATGAGCAGTTCTTC.

The chain combines TRBV7-9 with TRBJ2-5; D is uncertain. V was pared by 4 bases and J by 5 bases, with 14 bases between. The germline CDR1 and CDR2 sequences are SEHNR and FQNEAQ (reference sequence). This CDR3 has 14 residues. This CDR3 is CASSSVGSRETQYF. CDR3 coding DNA: TGTGCCAGCAGCTCGGTCGGGTCCCGTGAGACCCAGTACTTC.

This chain links TRBV7-9 with TRBJ2-5; the D is unclear. Per the germline V gene, CDR1 is SEHNR and CDR2 is FQNEAQ (reference sequence). Trimming stripped 2 bases from V and 1 base from J, with 11 bases between. This CDR3 region has 15 residues. This chain's CDR3 is CASSLIPKTQETQYF. The CDR3, as DNA: TGTGCCAGCAGCTTAATCCCGAAAACCCAAGAGACCCAGTACTTC.

The chain combines TRBV2 with TRBJ2-7; 12 positions agree with TRBD1. J was trimmed by 4 bases and V by 7 bases; bases with no gene match: 5. Per the germline V gene, CDR1 is SNHLY and CDR2 is FYNNEI. The CDR3 contains 14 residues. The CDR3 DNA is TGTGCCAGCACTAAGGGACAGGGGGCTTACGAGCAGTACTTC. Translating gives CASTKGQGAYEQYF.

The chain employs TRBV5-4 and TRBJ1-3; D ambiguous. From germline, CDR1 is SGHNT and CDR2 YYREEE (reference sequence). The CDR3 is 13 residues long. Trimming stripped 4 bases from V and 4 bases from J, with 9 bases between. The DNA for the CDR3 is TGTGCCAGCAGCCCCCGGTCCGGAAACACCATATATTTT. It codes for CASSPRSGNTIYF.

The chain is built from TRBV2 and TRBJ1-5, with D maybe TRBD1 (5 bases). Germline lookup yields CDR1 SNHLY and CDR2 FYNNEI. The CDR3 sequence is 14 residues long. V was cut by 6 bases and J by 1 base, with 10 bases left in between. The CDR3 nucleotides read TGTGCCAGCAGGGGGGGGGACAGCAATCAGCCCCAGCATTTT. This translates into CASRGGDSNQPQHF.

This chain joins TRBV27 and TRBJ2-2; 11 bases align to TRBD2. Trimming cost V 3 bases and J 7 bases; bases outside gene matches: 4. The CDR3 is made up of 15 amino acids. CDR1 is MNHEY, CDR2 SMNVEV, per germline (reference sequence). The CDR3 loop is CASSFFTSGGGELFF. The CDR3 coding sequence is TGTGCCAGCAGTTTTTTTACTAGCGGGGGCGGGGAGCTGTTTTTT.

This sequence joins TRBV2 and TRBJ1-1; D remains unclear. This CDR3 spans 10 amino acids. V gave up 7 bases and J gave up 8 bases, with 8 bases separating them. CDR1 and CDR2 from the germline V gene are SNHLY and FYNNEI. The CDR3 loop is CASKLLEAFF. CDR3 in DNA: TGTGCCAGCAAACTCCTCGAAGCTTTCTTT.

This clone was seen only once. This CDR3 reads CATSRDRDHNQPQHF. In DNA, the CDR3 is TGTGCCACCAGCAGAGATAGGGACCACAATCAGCCCCAGCATTTT. The chain carries TRBV15 and TRBJ1-5; the D gene is possibly TRBD1 (5 bases). Per the germline V gene, CDR1 is LNHNV and CDR2 is YYDKDF (reference sequence). V was shortened by 0 bases and J by 3 bases, with 9 bases between the two germline ends. The CDR3 runs to 15 residues.

The chain employs TRBV7-3 and TRBJ2-3, with D possibly TRBD1 on 6 matching bases. This CDR3 has 16 residues. CDR1 is SGHTA and CDR2 is FQGTGA in the germline V gene. V dropped 0 bases and J dropped 2 bases, with 12 bases sitting between them. In DNA form, the CDR3 reads TGTGCCAGCAGCTTAACGAGGGGGAGCAACACAGATACGCAGTATTTT. The encoded protein is CASSLTRGSNTDTQYF.

The chain is built from TRBV5-1 and TRBJ2-2, with TRBD2 identical over 12 bases. CDR1 is SGHRS, CDR2 YFSETQ, per germline. Unmatched junction bases numbered 6, after V lost 4 bases and J lost 5 bases. CDR3 length: 16 amino acids. CDR3 nucleotide sequence: TGCGCCAGCAGCCGGACTAGCGGGAAAACGACCGGGGAGCTGTTTTTT. It translates to CASSRTSGKTTGELFF.

V gene TRBV7-2 combines with J gene TRBJ1-4, with D hard to call. Trimming took 0 bases from V and 5 from J, leaving 10 bases between them. Germline V gene lookup returns CDR1 SGHTA and CDR2 FQGNSA. The CDR3 covers 15 residues. CDR3 bases: TGTGCCAGCAGCTTAGCAGGACGGACGAATGAAAAACTGTTTTTT. Amino acids: CASSLAGRTNEKLFF.